These 8 T cell receptor beta chains share one sample of origin, sequenced in a study of graft-versus-host responses after intestinal transplantation. Using immunoSEQ multiplex PCR, the repertoire was profiled, and TCRdb retains in-frame clones only, with some absent. The sample includes 40,000 or so clones, roughly nine tenths of them seen just once. The sample was PBMCs, taken 267 days after transplant. The receptor set was obtained from a human patient who received an intestinal transplant, so some T cells may come from the graft donor.

This clone was observed a few times. At one end, the junction sequence differs from germline, possibly due to a read error. The rearrangement uses TRBV9 and TRBJ1-3, with D unclear. CDR3 length equals 14 residues. The germline CDR1 and CDR2 sequences are SGDLS and YYNGEE. CDR3 nucleotides: TGTGCCAGCAGCCTACGGACGGTCGGAAGCACCATATATTTT. Encoded protein: CASSLRTVGSTIYF.

The chain carries TRBV10-3 and TRBJ1-6; no reliable D call. There are 12 residues in the CDR3. Trimming took off 10 bases at V and 9 bases at J, with 13 bases between the two ends. The germline V gene encodes CDR1 ENHRY and CDR2 SYGVKD. CDR3 coding DNA: TGTGCCACCGGACGGGAGGGTTCACCCCTCCACTTT. Translating gives CATGREGSPLHF.

The chain carries TRBV2 and TRBJ2-5; maybe TRBD1 (6 bases). Germline CDR1 is SNHLY and CDR2 is FYNNEI. Trimming took off 5 bases at V and 3 bases at J, with 19 bases between the two ends. The CDR3 runs to 16 residues. CDR3: CASSLEGQRAKETQYF. CDR3 coding DNA: TGTGCCAGCAGTCTTGAAGGACAGAGGGCTAAAGAGACCCAGTACTTC.

The sample holds one count of this clone. The gene calls are TRBV7-2 and TRBJ2-7; tentatively, D is TRBD1 (5 bases). V lost 1 base and J 6 bases, leaving 16 bases between the germline ends. The germline gives CDR1 SGHTA, CDR2 FQGNSA. This CDR3 is built from 15 residues. This CDR3 reads CASSLDPGSLREQYF. CDR3 in DNA: TGTGCCAGCAGCTTAGACCCAGGGTCCCTTCGCGAGCAGTACTTC.

V gene TRBV25-1 combines with J gene TRBJ1-2; D uncertain. This CDR3 contains 16 residues. Deletions cut 6 bases from V and 8 bases from J, with 25 bases between. Germline CDR1 reads MGHDK; CDR2 reads SYGVNS. The CDR3 loop is CASSGWTERSSWGYTF. CDR3 sequence (DNA): TGTGCCAGCAGCGGTTGGACCGAACGATCTTCTTGGGGCTACACCTTC.

The chain employs TRBV27 and TRBJ2-5; 12 bases are a match to TRBD2. V gave up 5 bases and J gave up 7 bases; unmatched junction bases: 14. CDR3 length equals 17 residues. Germline V gives CDR1 MNHEY, CDR2 SMNVEV (reference sequence). The CDR3 DNA follows: TGTGCCAGCAGTCTCCCGCACCTAGCGGGGGGGCGAGGGACCCAGTACTTC. Its translation: CASSLPHLAGGRGTQYF.

This sequence joins TRBV9 and TRBJ2-3, with 8 bases matching TRBD2. The CDR3 contains 16 residues. V gave up 4 bases and J gave up 0 bases; unmatched junction bases: 7. Germline lookup yields CDR1 SGDLS and CDR2 YYNGEE. The CDR3 reads CASSPPGTSSTDTQYF. DNA for the CDR3: TGTGCCAGCAGCCCCCCCGGGACTAGTAGCACAGATACGCAGTATTTT.

The gene calls are TRBV5-1 and TRBJ1-2; D possibly corresponds to TRBD1 (6 bases). This CDR3 has 16 amino acids. The V end lost 0 bases, the J end lost 8 bases, and 20 bases lay between the germline ends. The V gene's germline CDR1 is SGHRS and CDR2 YFSETQ. CDR3 loop: CASSLELGADGGGYTF. Written as DNA, the CDR3 is TGCGCCAGCAGCTTGGAGCTGGGGGCGGACGGAGGCGGCTACACCTTC.